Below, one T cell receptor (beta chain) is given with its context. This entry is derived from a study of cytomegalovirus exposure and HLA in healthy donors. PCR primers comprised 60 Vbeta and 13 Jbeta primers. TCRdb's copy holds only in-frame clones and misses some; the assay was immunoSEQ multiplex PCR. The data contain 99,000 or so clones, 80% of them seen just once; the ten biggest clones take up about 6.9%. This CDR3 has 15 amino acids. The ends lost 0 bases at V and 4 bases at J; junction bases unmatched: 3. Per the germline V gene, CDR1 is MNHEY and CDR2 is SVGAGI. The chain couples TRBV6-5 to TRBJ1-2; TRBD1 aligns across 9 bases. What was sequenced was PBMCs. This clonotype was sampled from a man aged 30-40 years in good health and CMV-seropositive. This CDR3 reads CASSYSQGALYGYTF. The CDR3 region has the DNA TGTGCCAGCAGTTACTCACAGGGGGCCCTCTATGGCTACACCTTC.